The clone carrying this TCR beta chain was picked up a small number of times. Its antigen is not known. This record comes from a study of blood T cells in healthy people across ages. In the study overall: Template switching retrieved approximately one barcoded beta molecule for each two T cells.

The germline V gene encodes CDR1 SGHTA and CDR2 FQGTGA. This CDR3 comprises 17 residues. V shed 0 bases, J shed 0 bases, and the junction held 1 base outside the gene matches. The use of a sample-barcoded 5' primer and a J-beta primer mix characterized a second PCR of 7 to 11 cycles. Every cDNA was tagged by a template-switch adaptor with 12 random nucleotides. TCRdb used MiXCR to reprocess the 5' RACE reads, holding one entry per CDR3 protein. The sample has about 670,000 distinct CDR3 sequences, over 40% seen once. Overall study results and limits: Those diversity estimates obtained from one million T cells were thought to be underestimates. There was no known CMV status for donors, so expanded clonotype changes were possibly confounded.

This TCR was sampled from a man aged 80 or over in good health. The chain has TRBV7-3 and TRBJ2-5, with TRBD2 matching 13 bases. Sequences were obtained from blood. The CDR3 here is CASSLTGLAGNQETQYF. The CDR3, as DNA: TGTGCCAGCAGCTTAACGGGACTAGCGGGGAACCAAGAGACCCAGTACTTC.